This T cell receptor (beta chain) was recovered during a study of long-term antiretroviral therapy in people with HIV. On the study more broadly: In the earliest collections, sampling predates the 2015 immediate-ART recommendation by about a decade.

Findings of the study overall: Information on adherence, resistance and therapy changes was unavailable. Blood sampling spanned 2004 to 2017, possibly under older ART regimens.

Note on this clone: Its matching antigen is unknown.

The CDR3 extends over 14 amino acids. The V gene's germline CDR1 is ENHRY and CDR2 SYGVKD. Trimming took off 10 bases at V and 1 base at J, with 16 bases between the two ends. Runs used v3.0 of the immunoSEQ assay and were done at survey level. The method was immunoSEQ multiplex PCR; TCRdb's version includes in-frame clones alone and lacks a portion of them. The table records under 40,000 clones, approximately 85% of them present only once. The J gene is TRBJ1-1, the V gene TRBV10-3; D perhaps matches TRBD1 (5 bases). The sample was unsorted PBMCs, taken roughly 2.9 years before starting antiretroviral therapy. The source is a woman aged 25 to 39 with HIV. The CDR3 region has the DNA TGTGCCACTTTAAGGGGAGGGGAGAACACTGAAGCTTTCTTT. Translated, it gives CATLRGGENTEAFF.